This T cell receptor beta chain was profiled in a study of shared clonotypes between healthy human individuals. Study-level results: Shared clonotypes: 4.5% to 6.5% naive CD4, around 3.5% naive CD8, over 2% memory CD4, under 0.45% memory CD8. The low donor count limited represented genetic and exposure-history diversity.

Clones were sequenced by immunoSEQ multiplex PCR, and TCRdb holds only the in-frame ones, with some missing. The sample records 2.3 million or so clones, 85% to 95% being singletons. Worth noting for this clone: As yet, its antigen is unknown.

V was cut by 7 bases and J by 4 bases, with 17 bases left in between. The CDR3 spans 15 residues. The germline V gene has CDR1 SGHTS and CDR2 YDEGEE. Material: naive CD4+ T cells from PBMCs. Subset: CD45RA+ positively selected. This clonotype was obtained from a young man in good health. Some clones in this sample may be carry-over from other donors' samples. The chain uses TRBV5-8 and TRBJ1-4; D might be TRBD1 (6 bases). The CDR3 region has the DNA TGTGCCAGCCTCGTATGGGGGGCTGGTAATGAAAAACTGTTTTTT. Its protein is CASLVWGAGNEKLFF.